Below, 14 T cell receptor beta chains from the same sample are listed, as sequenced in a study of cytomegalovirus exposure and HLA in healthy donors. TCRdb keeps only in-frame clones here, not all; method: immunoSEQ multiplex PCR. The top ten clones hold approximately 1.4% of a sample with some 140,000 clones, approximately 84% of them seen once. Specimen: PBMCs. The receptors were gathered from a woman aged 25 to 45 in good health and CMV-seronegative.

The rearrangement joins TRBV21-1 to TRBJ1-4; TRBD1 reflects the table's D call only, with no check against the DNA. TRBV21-1 is recorded as a pseudogene. This CDR3 contains 16 residues. The DNA for the CDR3 is TGTGCCAGCACCCGGGACAGACTAGCAACTAATGAAAAACTGTTTTTT. Its protein product is CASTRDRLATNEKLFF.

V usage is TRBV6-1 and J usage is TRBJ2-1, with TRBD1 matching over 8 bases. The CDR3 has 14 amino acids. V was clipped by 8 bases and J by 0 bases; unmatched bases: 3. Germline values: CDR1 MNHNS, CDR2 SASEGT. The DNA of the CDR3 is TGTGCCAGCGGGGACAGGTACTCCTACAATGAGCAGTTCTTC. It is translated as CASGDRYSYNEQFF.

This clone has a count of ten or more. The rearrangement joins TRBV6-6 to TRBJ2-7, with TRBD1 identical over 8 bases. CDR1 is MNHNY and CDR2 is SVGAGI in the germline V gene (reference sequence). The CDR3 sequence is 14 residues long. V lost 6 bases and J lost 2; bases outside the gene matches: 6. The CDR3 DNA is TGTGCCAGCAGACCCCCAGGGGGCGCCTACGAGCAGTACTTC. It codes for CASRPPGGAYEQYF.

The chain employs TRBV2 and TRBJ2-2, with 8 bases fitting TRBD1. V trimming: 6 bases; J trimming: 1 base; junction bases outside the gene matches: 1. Germline lookup yields CDR1 SNHLY and CDR2 FYNNEI. This CDR3 is built from 14 residues. The CDR3 nucleotides are TGTGCCAGCAGCGGGACAGGGAACACCGGGGAGCTGTTTTTT. This gives the protein CASSGTGNTGELFF.

This chain links TRBV28 with TRBJ2-7, with a possible D match to TRBD2 (6 bases). The CDR3 consists of 13 residues. Germline V lookup: CDR1 MDHEN, CDR2 SYDVKM. The V end lost 7 bases, the J end lost 6 bases, and 16 bases lay between the germline ends. CDR3 nucleotide sequence: TGTGCCAGCAACCTCGGCGGGGTACGCGAGCAGTACTTC. It encodes CASNLGGVREQYF.

J is TRBJ2-7 and V is TRBV10-3; 7 nucleotides match TRBD1. The CDR3 consists of 13 residues. In germline, CDR1 is ENHRY, CDR2 SYGVKD. The V gene end was trimmed by 6 bases and the J gene end by 0 bases; junction bases not matched to a gene: 2. The DNA of the CDR3 is TGTGCCATCAGCCGGGACAGCTCCTACGAGCAGTACTTC. It is translated as CAISRDSSYEQYF.

V usage is TRBV2 and J usage is TRBJ1-1; the match to TRBD1 covers 8 bases. J was trimmed by 5 bases and V by 3 bases; bases with no gene match: 5. CDR1 SNHLY and CDR2 FYNNEI come from the germline V gene. The CDR3 totals 14 residues. Here the CDR3 DNA reads TGTGCCAGCAGTGACAGGGGGCTAAGGACTGAAGCTTTCTTT. This codes for CASSDRGLRTEAFF.

This chain joins TRBV10-3 and TRBJ1-6; D gene uncertain. Trimming cost V 3 bases and J 2 bases, with 8 bases left between them. This CDR3 has 15 residues. CDR1 and CDR2 (germline): ENHRY, SYGVKD. The CDR3 DNA follows: TGTGCCATCAGTGAAAGACTACCCTATAATTCACCCCTCCACTTT. It encodes CAISERLPYNSPLHF.

This chain joins TRBV13 and TRBJ2-3; 7 nucleotides match TRBD1. The CDR3 is made up of 16 amino acids. With 5 bases clipped from V and 4 bases from J, the junction kept 12 bases outside the gene matches. Germline-derived CDR1 and CDR2 are PRHDT and FYEKMQ (reference sequence). The CDR3 bases are TGTGCCAGCAGCGGACAGGAAAGTGGGTTTGCAGATACGCAGTATTTT. This gives the protein CASSGQESGFADTQYF. The whole variable domain, filled in from reference TRBV13 and TRBJ2-3, reads AAGVIQSPRHLIKEKRETATLKCYPIPRHDTVYWYQQGPGQDPQFLISFYEKMQSDKGSIPDRFSAQQFSDYHSELNMSSLELGDSALYFCASSGQESGFADTQYFGPGTRLTVL.

The V call is TRBV6-5, the J call TRBJ1-2; tentatively, D is TRBD1 (6 bases). V gave up 7 bases and J gave up 8 bases, with 20 bases separating them. The CDR3 is 14 amino acids. The germline gives CDR1 MNHEY, CDR2 SVGAGI. The CDR3 region has the DNA TGTGCCAGCAAACGGGACACATCCTATGCGGGCTACACCTTC. This gives the protein CASKRDTSYAGYTF.

The chain joins TRBV6-5 to TRBJ2-7, with 9 nucleotides matching TRBD2. The CDR3 extends over 15 amino acids. After removal of 2 bases from V and 1 base from J, the junction contained 3 bases not matched to a gene. Germline CDR1 MNHEY, CDR2 SVGAGI. CDR3 coding DNA: TGTGCCAGCAGTTACGGCGGGGGGGGGTCCTACGAGCAGTACTTC. Residues: CASSYGGGGSYEQYF.

The chain has TRBV7-9 and TRBJ1-2, with 7 bases identical to TRBD1. V lost 5 bases and J lost 0; bases outside the gene matches: 6. The germline V gene has CDR1 SEHNR and CDR2 FQNEAQ (reference sequence). The CDR3 extends over 15 amino acids. The CDR3 DNA sequence: TGTGCCAGCAGCCCAACGACAGGGACTAACTATGGCTACACCTTC. The encoded protein is CASSPTTGTNYGYTF.

The chain joins TRBV5-6 to TRBJ1-3; perhaps TRBD1 as D (6 bases). The CDR3 is made up of 16 amino acids. The germline V gene has CDR1 SGHDT and CDR2 YYEEEE. The V end was cut by 0 bases, the J end by 0 bases, with 10 bases between. In nucleotides, the CDR3 is TGTGCCAGCAGCTTGGGTGGGGGCCTCTCTGGAAACACCATATATTTT. Amino acids: CASSLGGGLSGNTIYF.

J is TRBJ2-3 and V is TRBV7-6, with D possibly being TRBD2 (7 bases). The CDR3 loop spans 16 amino acids. The germline V gene has CDR1 SGHVS and CDR2 FNYEAQ. V lost 5 bases, J lost 1 base, and 16 bases lay in between. The CDR3 region is CASSQGRGIGTDTQYF. The CDR3 bases are TGTGCCAGCAGCCAGGGGCGGGGGATTGGCACAGATACGCAGTATTTT.